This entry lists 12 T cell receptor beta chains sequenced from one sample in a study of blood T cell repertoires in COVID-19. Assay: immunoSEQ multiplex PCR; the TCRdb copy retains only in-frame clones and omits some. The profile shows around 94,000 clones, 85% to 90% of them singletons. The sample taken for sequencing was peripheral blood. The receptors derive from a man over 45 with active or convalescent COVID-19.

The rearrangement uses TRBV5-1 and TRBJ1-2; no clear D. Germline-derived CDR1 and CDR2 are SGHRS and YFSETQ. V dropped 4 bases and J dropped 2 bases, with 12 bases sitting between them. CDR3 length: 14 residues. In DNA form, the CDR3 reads TGCGCCAGCAGCATTCACGGGGAGAACTATGGCTACACCTTC. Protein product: CASSIHGENYGYTF. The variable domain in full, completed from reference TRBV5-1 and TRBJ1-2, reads KAGVTQTPRYLIKTRGQQVTLSCSPISGHRSVSWYQQTPGQGLQFLFEYFSETQRNKGNFPGRFSGRQFSNSRSEMNVSTLELGDSALYLCASSIHGENYGYTFGSGTRLTVV.

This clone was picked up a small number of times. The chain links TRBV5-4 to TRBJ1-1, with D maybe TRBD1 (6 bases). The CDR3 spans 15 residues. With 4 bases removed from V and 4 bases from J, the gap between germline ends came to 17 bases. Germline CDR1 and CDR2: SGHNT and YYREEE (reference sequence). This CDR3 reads CASSPRRGEGTEAFF. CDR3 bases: TGTGCCAGCAGCCCCCGCAGGGGCGAGGGCACTGAAGCTTTCTTT.

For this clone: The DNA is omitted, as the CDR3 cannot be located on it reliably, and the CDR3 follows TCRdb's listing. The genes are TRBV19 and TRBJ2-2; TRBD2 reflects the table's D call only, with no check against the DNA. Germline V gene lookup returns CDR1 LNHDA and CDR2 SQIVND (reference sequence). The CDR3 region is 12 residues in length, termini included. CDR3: CASSTSGGELFF.

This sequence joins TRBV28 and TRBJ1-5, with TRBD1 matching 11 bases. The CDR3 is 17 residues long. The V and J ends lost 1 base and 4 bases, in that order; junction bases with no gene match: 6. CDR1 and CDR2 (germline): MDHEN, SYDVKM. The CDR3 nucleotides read TGTGCCAGCAGTTTATTCTCGGGACAGGGGGAGAATCAGCCCCAGCATTTT. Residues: CASSLFSGQGENQPQHF.

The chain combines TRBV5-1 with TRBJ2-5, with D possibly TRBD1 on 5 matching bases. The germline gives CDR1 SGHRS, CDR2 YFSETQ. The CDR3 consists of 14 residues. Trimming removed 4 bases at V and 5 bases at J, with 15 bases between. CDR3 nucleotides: TGCGCCAGCAGCAAGGGTCAAGGGGTCGAGACCCAGTACTTC. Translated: CASSKGQGVETQYF.

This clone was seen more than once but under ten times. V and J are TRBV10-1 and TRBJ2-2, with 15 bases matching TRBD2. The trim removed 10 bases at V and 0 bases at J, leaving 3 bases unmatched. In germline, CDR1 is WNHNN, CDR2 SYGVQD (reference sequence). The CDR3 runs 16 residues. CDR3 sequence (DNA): TGCGCCACAGGGACTAGCGGGGGGACGAACACCGGGGAGCTGTTTTTT. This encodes CATGTSGGTNTGELFF.

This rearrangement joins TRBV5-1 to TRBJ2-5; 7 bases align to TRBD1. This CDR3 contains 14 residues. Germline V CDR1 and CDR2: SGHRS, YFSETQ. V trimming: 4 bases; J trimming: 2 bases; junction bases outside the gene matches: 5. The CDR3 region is CASSPRQGQETQYF. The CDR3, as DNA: TGCGCCAGCAGCCCGAGACAGGGTCAAGAGACCCAGTACTTC.

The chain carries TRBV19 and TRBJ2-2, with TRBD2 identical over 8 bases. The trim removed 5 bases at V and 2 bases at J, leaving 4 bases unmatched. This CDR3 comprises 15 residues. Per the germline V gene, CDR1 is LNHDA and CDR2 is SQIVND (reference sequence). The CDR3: CASSVLAGNTGELFF. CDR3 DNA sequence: TGTGCCAGTAGTGTGCTAGCGGGTAACACCGGGGAGCTGTTTTTT.

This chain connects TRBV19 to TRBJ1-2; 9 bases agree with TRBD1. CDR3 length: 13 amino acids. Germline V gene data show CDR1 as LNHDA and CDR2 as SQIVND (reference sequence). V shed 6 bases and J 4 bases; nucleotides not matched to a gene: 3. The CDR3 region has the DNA TGTGCCAGTAGGGACAGGGGTATCTATGGCTACACCTTC. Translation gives CASRDRGIYGYTF.

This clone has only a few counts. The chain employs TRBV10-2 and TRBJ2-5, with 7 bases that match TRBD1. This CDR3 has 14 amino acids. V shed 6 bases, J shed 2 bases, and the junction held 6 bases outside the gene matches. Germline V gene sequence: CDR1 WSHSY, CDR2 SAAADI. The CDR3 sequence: CASSLQGKQETQYF. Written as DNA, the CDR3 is TGCGCCAGCAGCCTACAGGGGAAACAAGAGACCCAGTACTTC.

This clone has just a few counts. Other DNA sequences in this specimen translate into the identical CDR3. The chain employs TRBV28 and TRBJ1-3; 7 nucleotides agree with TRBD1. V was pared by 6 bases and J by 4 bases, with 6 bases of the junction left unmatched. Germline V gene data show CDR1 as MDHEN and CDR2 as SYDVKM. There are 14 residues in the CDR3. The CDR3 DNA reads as TGTGCCAGCAGGAAGACAGGGTCCGGAAACACCATATATTTT. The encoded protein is CASRKTGSGNTIYF.

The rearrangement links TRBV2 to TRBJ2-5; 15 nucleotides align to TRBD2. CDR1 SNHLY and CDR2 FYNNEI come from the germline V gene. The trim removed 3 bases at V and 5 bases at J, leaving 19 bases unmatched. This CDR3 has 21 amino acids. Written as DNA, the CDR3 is TGTGCCAGCAGTGATGAAGAAGGGACTAGCGGGGGGCCTATCGGGGAGGAGACCCAGTACTTC. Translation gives CASSDEEGTSGGPIGEETQYF.